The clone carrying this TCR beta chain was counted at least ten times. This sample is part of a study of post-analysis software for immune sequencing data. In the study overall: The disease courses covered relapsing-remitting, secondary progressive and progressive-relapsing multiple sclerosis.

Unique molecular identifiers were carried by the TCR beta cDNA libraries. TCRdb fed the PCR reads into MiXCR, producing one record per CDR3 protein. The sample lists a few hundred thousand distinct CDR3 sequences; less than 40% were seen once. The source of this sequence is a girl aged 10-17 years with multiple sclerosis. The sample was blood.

CDR3 nucleotide sequence: TGCAGTGCTAGAGCATGGGGGAGCTACGAGCAGTACTTC. It specifies CSARAWGSYEQYF. The chain links TRBV20-1 to TRBJ2-7; D may correspond to TRBD1 or TRBD2 (5 bases each). V lost 1 base, J lost 3 bases, and 10 bases lay in between. The CDR3 has 13 residues. CDR1 and CDR2 (germline): DFQATT, SNEGSKA (reference sequence).